The T cell receptor beta chain under discussion was sequenced for a study of blood T cell repertoires in COVID-19. Using immunoSEQ multiplex PCR, the repertoire was profiled, and TCRdb retains in-frame clones only, with some absent. The table shows 50,000 to 60,000 clones, with more than 90% occurring only once. This clonotype originated in a woman aged 80 or over with acute or convalescent COVID-19. The sequenced sample was peripheral blood.

CDR3 in DNA: TGTGCCAGCAGCTTATCTTTGACAGACACAGATACGCAGTATTTT. Translated, it gives CASSLSLTDTDTQYF. The rearrangement uses TRBV7-2 and TRBJ2-3; maybe TRBD1 (5 bases). The CDR3 is 15 amino acids. Between the trimmed V and J ends, which lost 2 bases and 2 bases, there was a span of 11 bases. CDR1 and CDR2 (germline): SGHTA, FQGNSA.